What follows are 2 T cell receptor beta chains derived from one specimen sequenced in a study of OX40 agonist ivuxolimab in advanced cancers. Library creation used the immunoSEQ multiplex PCR assay. This immuneACCESS table, as held by TCRdb, lists in-frame sequences with V and J called but not all clones. Of the missing ones, under half trace to an unresolved V gene in checked studies; the others have no known cause. The sample table records tens of thousands of clones; 80% to 90% of these occur just once. Together, the top ten hold nearly 0.7% of the sample. The specimen comprised CD4+ or CD8+ T cells sorted from blood, sampled in a trial of the OX40 agonist ivuxolimab. These receptors were collected from an adult with an advanced solid tumor such as melanoma, head and neck, liver or kidney cancer.

This clone is a singleton in its sample. The chain couples TRBV5-6 to TRBJ1-1, with unresolved D. The CDR3 loop spans 14 amino acids. The V end was cut by 0 bases, the J end by 5 bases, with 11 bases between. Germline CDR1 SGHDT, CDR2 YYEEEE. The CDR3 protein is CASSLVGLGTEAFF. In DNA, the CDR3 is TGTGCCAGCAGCTTGGTCGGCCTAGGAACTGAAGCTTTCTTT. Based on the CDR3 plus reference TRBV5-6 and TRBJ1-1, the full variable domain is DAGVTQSPTHLIKTRGQQVTLRCSPKSGHDTVSWYQQALGQGPQFIFQYYEEEERQRGNFPDRFSGHQFPNYSSELNVNALLLGDSALYLCASSLVGLGTEAFFGQGTRLTVV.

This sequence joins TRBV7-6 and TRBJ1-2; the match to TRBD1 covers 11 bases. The V gene's germline CDR1 is SGHVS and CDR2 FNYEAQ. The CDR3 runs to 15 residues. The V gene end was trimmed by 5 bases and the J gene end by 4 bases; junction bases not matched to a gene: 6. The CDR3 protein is CASSAGTGGIYGYTF. The CDR3 DNA reads as TGTGCCAGCAGCGCCGGGACAGGGGGGATCTATGGCTACACCTTC.